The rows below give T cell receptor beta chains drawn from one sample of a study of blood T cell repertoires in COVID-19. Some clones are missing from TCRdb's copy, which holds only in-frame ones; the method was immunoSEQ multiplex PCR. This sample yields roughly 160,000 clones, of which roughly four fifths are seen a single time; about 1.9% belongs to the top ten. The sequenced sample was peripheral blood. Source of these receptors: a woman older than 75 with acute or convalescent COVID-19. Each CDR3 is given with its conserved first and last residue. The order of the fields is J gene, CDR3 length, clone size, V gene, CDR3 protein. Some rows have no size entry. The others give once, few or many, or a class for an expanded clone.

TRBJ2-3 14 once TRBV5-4 CASSPARSTDTQYF
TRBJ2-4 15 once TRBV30 CAWSAGQGGKNIQYF
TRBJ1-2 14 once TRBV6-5 CASRAGLPQRGYTF
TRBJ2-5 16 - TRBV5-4 CASSPRLAGVGETQYF
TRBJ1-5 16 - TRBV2 CASSAQGPPGNQPQHF
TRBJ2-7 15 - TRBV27 CASSLTWDRSNEQYF
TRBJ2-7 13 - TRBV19 CASSVRASYEQYF
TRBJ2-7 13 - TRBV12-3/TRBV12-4 CASSLRQGYEQYF
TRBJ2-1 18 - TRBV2 CASSGNLGTSGRPNEQFF
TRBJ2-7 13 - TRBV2 CASISGNSYEQYF
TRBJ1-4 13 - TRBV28 CASSSPINEKLFF
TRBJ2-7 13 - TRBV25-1 CASSVGRGYEQYF
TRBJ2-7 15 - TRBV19 CASSFPGQGIYEQYF
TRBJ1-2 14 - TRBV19 CASSWTATNYGYTF
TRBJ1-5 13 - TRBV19 CASNGDQREPQHF
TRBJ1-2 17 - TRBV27 CASSLGTISGRNNGYTF
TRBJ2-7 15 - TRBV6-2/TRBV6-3 CASSYPAGTATGQYF
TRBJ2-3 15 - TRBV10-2 CASRSGLAGPDTQYF
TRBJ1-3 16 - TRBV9 CASSVEQGGSGNTIYF
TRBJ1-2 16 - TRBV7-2 CASSSRTVFYNYGYTF
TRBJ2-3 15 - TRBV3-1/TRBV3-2 CASSLAAGRTDTQYF
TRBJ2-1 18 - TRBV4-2 CASSQDGTRGAGDNEQFF
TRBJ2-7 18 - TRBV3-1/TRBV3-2 CASSQDNLAGSHSYEQYF
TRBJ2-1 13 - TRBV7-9 CASSYEAGAPGFF
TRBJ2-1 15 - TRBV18 CASSPTDSSYNEQFF
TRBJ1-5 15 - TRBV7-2 CASSFGGISNQPQHF
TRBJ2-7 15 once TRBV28 CASSPTGAWDYEQYF
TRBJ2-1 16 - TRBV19 CASSSPEAGVGNEQFF
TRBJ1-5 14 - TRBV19 CASSVVQGNQPQHF
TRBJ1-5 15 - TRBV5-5 CASSLQGPVDQPQHF
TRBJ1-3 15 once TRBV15 CATSRDLAGKTPIYF
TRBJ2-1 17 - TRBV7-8 CASSARAGTQSYNEQFF
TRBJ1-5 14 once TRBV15 CATSRGDSNQPQHF
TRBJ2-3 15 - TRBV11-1 CASSLLGGATDTQYF
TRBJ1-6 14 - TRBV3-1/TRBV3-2 CASSQTLINSPLHF
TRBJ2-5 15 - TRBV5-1 CASSLVSGMGETQYF
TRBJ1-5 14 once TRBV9 CASNHRGVGQPQHF
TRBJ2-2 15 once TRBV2 CASSDRGIQSGELFF
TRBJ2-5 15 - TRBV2 CASSADRGREETQYF
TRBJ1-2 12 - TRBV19 CASSDRNYGYTF
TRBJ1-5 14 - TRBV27 CASSWDRGGQPQHF
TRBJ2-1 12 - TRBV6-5 CASSFGEVEQFF
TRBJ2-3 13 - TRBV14 CASSLTNTDTQYF
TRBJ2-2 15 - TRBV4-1 CASSQDWGGTGELFF
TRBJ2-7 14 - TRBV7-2 CASSPPFPPYEQYF
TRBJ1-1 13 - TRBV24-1 CATKQGLNTEAFF
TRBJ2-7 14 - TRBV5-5 CASSLGTGGYEQYF
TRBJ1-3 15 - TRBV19 CATQLLGGLGNTIYF
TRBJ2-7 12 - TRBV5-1 CASSFGADEQYF
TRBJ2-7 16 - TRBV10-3 CAISERKGQGANEQYF
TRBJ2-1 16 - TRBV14 CASSRRRAVGLNEQFF
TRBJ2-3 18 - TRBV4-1 CASSHSMPGQGGADTQYF
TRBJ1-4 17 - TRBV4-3 CASSPARDRGAKEKLFF
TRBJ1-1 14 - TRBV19 CASSISGHGTEAFF
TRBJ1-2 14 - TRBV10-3 CAIRPGQGADGYTF
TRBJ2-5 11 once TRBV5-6 CASSSTSGVDF
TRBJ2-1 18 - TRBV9 CASSVVMGGRSSYNEQFF
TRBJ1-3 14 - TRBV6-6 CASSSGAVGNTIYF
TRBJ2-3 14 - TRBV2 CASTGTDTTDTQYF